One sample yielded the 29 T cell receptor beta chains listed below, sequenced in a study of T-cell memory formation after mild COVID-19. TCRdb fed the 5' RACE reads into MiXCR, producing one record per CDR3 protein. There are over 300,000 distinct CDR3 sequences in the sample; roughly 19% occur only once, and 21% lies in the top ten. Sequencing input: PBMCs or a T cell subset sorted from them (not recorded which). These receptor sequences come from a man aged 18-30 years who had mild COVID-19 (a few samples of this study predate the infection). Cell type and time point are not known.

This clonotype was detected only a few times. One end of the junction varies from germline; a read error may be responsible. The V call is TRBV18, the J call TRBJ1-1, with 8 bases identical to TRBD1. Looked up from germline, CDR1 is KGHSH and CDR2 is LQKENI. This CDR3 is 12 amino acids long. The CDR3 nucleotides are TGTGCCAGCTCACCACAGTCAGGGGGCTATCCCTTT. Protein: CASSPQSGGYPF.

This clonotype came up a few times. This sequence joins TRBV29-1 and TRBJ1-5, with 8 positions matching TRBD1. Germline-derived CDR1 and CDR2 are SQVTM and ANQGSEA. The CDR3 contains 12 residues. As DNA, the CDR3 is TGCAGGACAGGGGTACGGGATCAGCCCCAGCATTTT. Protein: CRTGVRDQPQHF.

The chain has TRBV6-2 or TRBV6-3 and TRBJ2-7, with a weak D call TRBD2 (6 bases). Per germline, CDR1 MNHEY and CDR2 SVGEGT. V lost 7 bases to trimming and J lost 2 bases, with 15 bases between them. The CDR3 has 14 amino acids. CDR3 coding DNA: TGTGCCAGCAAACACCGGGGAGGTGCCTACGAGCAGTACGTC. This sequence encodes CASKHRGGAYEQYV.

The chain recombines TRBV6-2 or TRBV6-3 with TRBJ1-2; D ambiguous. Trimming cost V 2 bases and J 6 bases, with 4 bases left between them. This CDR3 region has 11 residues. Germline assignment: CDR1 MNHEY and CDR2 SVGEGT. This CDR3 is CASSYPDGYTF. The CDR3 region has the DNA TGTGCCAGCAGTTACCCGGATGGCTACACCTTC.

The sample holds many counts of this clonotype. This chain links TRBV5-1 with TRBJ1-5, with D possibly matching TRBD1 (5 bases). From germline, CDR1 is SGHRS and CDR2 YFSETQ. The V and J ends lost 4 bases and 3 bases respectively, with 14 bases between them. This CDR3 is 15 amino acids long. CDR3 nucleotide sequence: TGCGCCAGCAGCCGGGACGGGGGAACCAATCAGCCCCAGCATTTT. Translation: CASSRDGGTNQPQHF.

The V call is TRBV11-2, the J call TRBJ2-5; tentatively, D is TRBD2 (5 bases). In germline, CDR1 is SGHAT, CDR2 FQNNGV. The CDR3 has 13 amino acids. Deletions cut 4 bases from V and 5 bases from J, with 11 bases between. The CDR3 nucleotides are TGTGCCAGCAGCTCCCGAGGGTGGGAGACCCAGTACTTC. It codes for CASSSRGWETQYF.

CDR3 residues: CASSLEVPWELGRELFF. CDR3 bases: TGTGCCAGCAGCTTAGAGGTCCCTTGGGAGCTCGGGCGGGAGCTGTTTTTT. The chain carries TRBV7-8 and TRBJ2-2; weak D call: TRBD2 (5 bases). This CDR3 has 17 amino acids. Trimming removed 1 base from V and 9 bases from J, with 21 bases in between. From germline, CDR1 is SGHVS and CDR2 FQNEAQ.

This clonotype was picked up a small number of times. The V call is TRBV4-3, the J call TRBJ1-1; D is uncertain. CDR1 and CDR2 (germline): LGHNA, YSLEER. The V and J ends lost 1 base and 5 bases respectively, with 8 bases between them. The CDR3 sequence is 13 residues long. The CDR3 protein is CASSQVRRTEAFF. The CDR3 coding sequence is TGCGCCAGCAGCCAAGTGCGAAGGACTGAAGCTTTCTTT.

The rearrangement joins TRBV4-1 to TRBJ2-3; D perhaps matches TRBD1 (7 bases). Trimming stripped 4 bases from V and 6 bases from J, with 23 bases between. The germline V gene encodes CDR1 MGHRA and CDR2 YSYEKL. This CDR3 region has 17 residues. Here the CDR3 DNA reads TGCGCCAGCAGCCGTTTCTCCGGGACCCCAGGGGGGGATACGCAGTATTTT. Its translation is CASSRFSGTPGGDTQYF.

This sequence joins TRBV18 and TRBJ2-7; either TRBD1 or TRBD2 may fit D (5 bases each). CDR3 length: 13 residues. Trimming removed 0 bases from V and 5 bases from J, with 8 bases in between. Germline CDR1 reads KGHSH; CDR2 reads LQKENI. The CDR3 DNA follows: TGTGCCAGCTCACCACCGGGACCACACGAGCAGTACTTC. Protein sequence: CASSPPGPHEQYF.

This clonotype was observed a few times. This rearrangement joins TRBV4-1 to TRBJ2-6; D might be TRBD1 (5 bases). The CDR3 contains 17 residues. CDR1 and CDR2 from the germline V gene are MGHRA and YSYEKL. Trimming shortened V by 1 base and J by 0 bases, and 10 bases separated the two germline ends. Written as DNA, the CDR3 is TGCGCCAGCAGCCAAGCTCCCCAGGGCTCTGGGGCCAACGTCCTGACTTTC. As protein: CASSQAPQGSGANVLTF.

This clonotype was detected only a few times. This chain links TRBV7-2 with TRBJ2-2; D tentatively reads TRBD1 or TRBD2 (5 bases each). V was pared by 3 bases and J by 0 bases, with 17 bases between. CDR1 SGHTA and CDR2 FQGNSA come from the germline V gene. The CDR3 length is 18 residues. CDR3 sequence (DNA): TGTGCCAGCAGCTTTTCTGCCGTCCGGGACGCGAACACCGGGGAGCTGTTTTTT. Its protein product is CASSFSAVRDANTGELFF. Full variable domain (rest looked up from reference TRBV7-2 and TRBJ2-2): GAGVSQSPSNKVTEKGKDVELRCDPISGHTALYWYRQSLGQGLEFLIYFQGNSAPDKSGLPSDRFSAERTGGSVSTLTIQRTQQEDSAVYLCASSFSAVRDANTGELFFGEGSRLTVL.

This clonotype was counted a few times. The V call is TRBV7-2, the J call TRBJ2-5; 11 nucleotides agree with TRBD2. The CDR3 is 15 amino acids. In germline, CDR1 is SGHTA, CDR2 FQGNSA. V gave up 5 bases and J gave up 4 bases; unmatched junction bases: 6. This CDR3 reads CASSLSGGVGETQYF. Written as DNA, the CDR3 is TGTGCCAGCAGCCTTAGCGGGGGGGTCGGAGAGACCCAGTACTTC. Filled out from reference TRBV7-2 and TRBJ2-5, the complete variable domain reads GAGVSQSPSNKVTEKGKDVELRCDPISGHTALYWYRQSLGQGLEFLIYFQGNSAPDKSGLPSDRFSAERTGGSVSTLTIQRTQQEDSAVYLCASSLSGGVGETQYFGPGTRLLVL.

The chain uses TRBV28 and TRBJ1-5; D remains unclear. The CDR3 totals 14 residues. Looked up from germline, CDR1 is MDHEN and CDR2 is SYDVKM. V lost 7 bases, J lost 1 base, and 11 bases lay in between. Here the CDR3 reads CASTYRLSNQPQHF. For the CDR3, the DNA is TGTGCCAGCACTTATCGTCTCAGCAATCAGCCCCAGCATTTT.

In nucleotides, the CDR3 is TGTGCCAGCAGCCAAGAGGTCGGGAACTCTGGAAACACCATATATTTT. Its translation: CASSQEVGNSGNTIYF. V usage is TRBV4-2 and J usage is TRBJ1-3; D uncertain. This CDR3 region has 16 residues. Trimming pared 0 bases from V and 0 bases from J, leaving 9 bases between. Germline V gives CDR1 LGHNA, CDR2 YNFKEQ.

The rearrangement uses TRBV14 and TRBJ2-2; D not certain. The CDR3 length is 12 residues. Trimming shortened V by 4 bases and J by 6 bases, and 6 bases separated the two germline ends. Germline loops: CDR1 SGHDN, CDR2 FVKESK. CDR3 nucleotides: TGTGCCAGCAGCCCTACACCCGGGGAGCTGTTTTTT. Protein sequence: CASSPTPGELFF.

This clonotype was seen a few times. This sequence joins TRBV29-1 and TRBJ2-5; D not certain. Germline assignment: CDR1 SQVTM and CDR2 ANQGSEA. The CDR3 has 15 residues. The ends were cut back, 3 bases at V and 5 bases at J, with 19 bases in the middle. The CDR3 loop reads CSVDGPFRIRETQYF. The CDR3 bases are TGCAGCGTTGACGGCCCTTTCAGGATTCGGGAGACCCAGTACTTC. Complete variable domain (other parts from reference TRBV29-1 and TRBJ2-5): SAVISQKPSRDICQRGTSLTIQCQVDSQVTMMFWYRQQPGQSLTLIATANQGSEATYESGFVIDKFPISRPNLTFSTLTVSNMSPEDSSIYLCSVDGPFRIRETQYFGPGTRLLVL.

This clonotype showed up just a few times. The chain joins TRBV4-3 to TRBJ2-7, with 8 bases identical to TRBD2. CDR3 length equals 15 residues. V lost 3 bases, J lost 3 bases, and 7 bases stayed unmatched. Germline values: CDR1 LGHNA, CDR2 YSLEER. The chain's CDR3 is CASSQVTSAGYEQYF. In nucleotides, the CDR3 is TGCGCCAGCAGCCAGGTGACTAGCGCAGGCTACGAGCAGTACTTC.

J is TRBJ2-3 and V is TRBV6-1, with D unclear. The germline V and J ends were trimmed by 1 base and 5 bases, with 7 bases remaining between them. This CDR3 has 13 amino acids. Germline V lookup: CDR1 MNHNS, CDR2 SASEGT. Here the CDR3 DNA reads TGTGCCAGCAGTGAAGACGGCCGAGATACGCAGTATTTT. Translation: CASSEDGRDTQYF.

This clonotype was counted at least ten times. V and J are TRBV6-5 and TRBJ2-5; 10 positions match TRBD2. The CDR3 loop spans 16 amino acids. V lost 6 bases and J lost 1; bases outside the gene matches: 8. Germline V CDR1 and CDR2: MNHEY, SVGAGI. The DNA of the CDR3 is TGTGCCAGCAGACCGACACTAGCGGGGCCCCAAGAGACCCAGTACTTC. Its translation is CASRPTLAGPQETQYF.

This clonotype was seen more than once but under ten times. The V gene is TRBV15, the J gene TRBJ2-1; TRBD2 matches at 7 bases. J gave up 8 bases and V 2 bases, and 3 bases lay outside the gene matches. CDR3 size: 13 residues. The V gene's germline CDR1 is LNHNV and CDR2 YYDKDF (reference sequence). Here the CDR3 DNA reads TGTGCCACCAGCAGACGGGGGGTGGATGAGCAGTTCTTC. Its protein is CATSRRGVDEQFF.

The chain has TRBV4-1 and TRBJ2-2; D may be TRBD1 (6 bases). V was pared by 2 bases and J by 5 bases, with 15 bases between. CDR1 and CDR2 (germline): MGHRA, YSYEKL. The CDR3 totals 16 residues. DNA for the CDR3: TGCGCCAGCAGCCAACCGGACAGAGGCGTTACCGGGGAGCTGTTTTTT. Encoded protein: CASSQPDRGVTGELFF.

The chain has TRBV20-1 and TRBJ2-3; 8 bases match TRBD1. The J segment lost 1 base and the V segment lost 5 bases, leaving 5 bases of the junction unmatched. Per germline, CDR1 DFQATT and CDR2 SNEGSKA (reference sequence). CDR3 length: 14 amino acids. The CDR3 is CSAPQGAGTDTQYF. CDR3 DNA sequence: TGCAGTGCTCCTCAGGGGGCGGGCACAGATACGCAGTATTTT.

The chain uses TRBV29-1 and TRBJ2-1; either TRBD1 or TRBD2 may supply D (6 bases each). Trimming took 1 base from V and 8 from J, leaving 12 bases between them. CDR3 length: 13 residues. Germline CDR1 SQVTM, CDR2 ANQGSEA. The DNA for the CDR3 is TGCAGCGTTGAAGGGGGGGCCGAGTATGAGCAGTTCTTC. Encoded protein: CSVEGGAEYEQFF.

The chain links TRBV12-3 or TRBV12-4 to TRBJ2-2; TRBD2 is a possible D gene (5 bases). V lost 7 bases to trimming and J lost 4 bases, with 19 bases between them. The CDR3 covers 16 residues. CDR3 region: CASTQTRPVVTGELFF. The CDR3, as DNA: TGTGCCAGCACCCAAACTAGGCCCGTCGTCACCGGGGAGCTGTTTTTT.

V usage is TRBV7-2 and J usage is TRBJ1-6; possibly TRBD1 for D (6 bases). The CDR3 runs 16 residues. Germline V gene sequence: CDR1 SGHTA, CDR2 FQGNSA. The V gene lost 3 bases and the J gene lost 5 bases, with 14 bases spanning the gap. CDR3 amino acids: CASSFQGSKNNSPLHF. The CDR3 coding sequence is TGTGCCAGCAGCTTTCAGGGGAGTAAGAATAATTCACCCCTCCACTTT. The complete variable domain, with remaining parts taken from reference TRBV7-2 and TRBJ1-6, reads GAGVSQSPSNKVTEKGKDVELRCDPISGHTALYWYRQSLGQGLEFLIYFQGNSAPDKSGLPSDRFSAERTGGSVSTLTIQRTQQEDSAVYLCASSFQGSKNNSPLHFGNGTRLTVT.

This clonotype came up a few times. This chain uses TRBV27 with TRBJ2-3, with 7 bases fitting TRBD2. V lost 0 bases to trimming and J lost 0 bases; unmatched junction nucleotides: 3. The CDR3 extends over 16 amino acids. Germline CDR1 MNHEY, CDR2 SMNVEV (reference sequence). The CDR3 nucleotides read TGTGCCAGCAGTTTATCGAGGCGGGAGAGCACAGATACGCAGTATTTT. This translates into CASSLSRRESTDTQYF.

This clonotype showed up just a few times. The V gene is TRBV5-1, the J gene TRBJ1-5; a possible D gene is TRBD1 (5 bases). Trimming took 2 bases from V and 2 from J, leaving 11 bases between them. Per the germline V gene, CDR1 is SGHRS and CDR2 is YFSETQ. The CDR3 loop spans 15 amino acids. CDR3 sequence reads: CASSFVGAGNQPQHF. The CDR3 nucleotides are TGCGCCAGCAGCTTCGTAGGGGCGGGCAATCAGCCCCAGCATTTT.

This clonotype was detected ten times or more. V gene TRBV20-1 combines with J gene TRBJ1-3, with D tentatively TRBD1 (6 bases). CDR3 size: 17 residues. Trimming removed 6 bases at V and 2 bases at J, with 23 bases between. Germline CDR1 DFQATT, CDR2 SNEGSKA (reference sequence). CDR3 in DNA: TGCAGTGCCAGTAGGACAGCCCGCTTACTTCCTGGAAACACCATATATTTT. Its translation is CSASRTARLLPGNTIYF.